Given below is one T cell receptor (beta chain) in context. Assay: immunoSEQ multiplex PCR; the TCRdb copy retains only in-frame clones and omits some. The data contain fewer than 60,000 clones, 80% to 90% of them singletons. This entry belongs to a study of control samples from healthy donors and cancer patients. There are 14 residues in the CDR3. Germline V lookup: CDR1 MGHDK, CDR2 SYGVNS. V dropped 8 bases and J dropped 1 base, with 14 bases sitting between them. Specimen: PBMCs. This TCR was recovered from an older woman with lung cancer. The gene calls are TRBV25-1 and TRBJ1-1, with a possible D match to TRBD1 (6 bases). The CDR3 region has the DNA TGTGCCAGCGAAGGACAGACGAAGAACACTGAAGCTTTCTTT. As protein: CASEGQTKNTEAFF. The whole variable domain, remainder taken from reference TRBV25-1 and TRBJ1-1, is EADIYQTPRYLVIGTGKKITLECSQTMGHDKMYWYQQDPGMELHLIHYSYGVNSTEKGDLSSESTVSRIRTEHFPLTLESARPSHTSQYLCASEGQTKNTEAFFGQGTRLTVV.